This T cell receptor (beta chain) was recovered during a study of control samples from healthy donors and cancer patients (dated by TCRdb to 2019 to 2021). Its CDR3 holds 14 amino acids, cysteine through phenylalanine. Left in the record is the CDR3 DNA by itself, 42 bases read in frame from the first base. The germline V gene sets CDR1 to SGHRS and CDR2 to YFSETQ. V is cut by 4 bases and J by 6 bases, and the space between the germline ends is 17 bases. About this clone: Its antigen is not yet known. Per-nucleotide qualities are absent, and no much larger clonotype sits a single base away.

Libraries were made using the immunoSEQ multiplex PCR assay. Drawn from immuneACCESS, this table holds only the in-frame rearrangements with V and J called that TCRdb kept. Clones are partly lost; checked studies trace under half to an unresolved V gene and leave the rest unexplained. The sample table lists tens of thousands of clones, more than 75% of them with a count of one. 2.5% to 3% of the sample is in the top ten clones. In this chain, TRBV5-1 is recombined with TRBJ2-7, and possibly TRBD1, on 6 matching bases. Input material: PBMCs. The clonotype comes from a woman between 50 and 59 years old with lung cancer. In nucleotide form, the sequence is TGCGCCAGCAGCCAGGATGTCAGGGGTACCGAGCAGTACTTC. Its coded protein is CASSQDVRGTEQYF.